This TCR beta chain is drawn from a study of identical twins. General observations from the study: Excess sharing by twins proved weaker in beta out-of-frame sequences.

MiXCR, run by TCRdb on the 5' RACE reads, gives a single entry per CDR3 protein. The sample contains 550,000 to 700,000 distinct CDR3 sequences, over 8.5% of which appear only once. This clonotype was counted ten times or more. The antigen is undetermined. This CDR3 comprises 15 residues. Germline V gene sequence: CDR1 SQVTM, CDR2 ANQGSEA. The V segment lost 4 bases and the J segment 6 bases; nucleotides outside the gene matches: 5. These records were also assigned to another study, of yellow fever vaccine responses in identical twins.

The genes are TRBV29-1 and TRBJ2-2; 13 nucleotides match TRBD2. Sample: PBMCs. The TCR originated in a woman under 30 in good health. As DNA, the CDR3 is TGCAGCGTTGGGGGACTAGCGGGGCTCTCCGGGGAGCTGTTTTTT. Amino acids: CSVGGLAGLSGELFF.